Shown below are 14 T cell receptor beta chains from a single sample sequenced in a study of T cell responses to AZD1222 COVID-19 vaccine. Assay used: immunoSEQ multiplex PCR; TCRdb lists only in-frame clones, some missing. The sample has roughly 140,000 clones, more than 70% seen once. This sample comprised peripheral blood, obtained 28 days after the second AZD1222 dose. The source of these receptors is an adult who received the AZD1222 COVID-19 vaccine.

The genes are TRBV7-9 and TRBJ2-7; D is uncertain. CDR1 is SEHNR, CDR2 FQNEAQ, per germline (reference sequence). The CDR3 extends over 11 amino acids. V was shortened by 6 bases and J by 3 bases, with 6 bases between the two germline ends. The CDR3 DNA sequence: TGTGCCAGCAGGCGAAACTACGAGCAGTACTTC. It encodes CASRRNYEQYF. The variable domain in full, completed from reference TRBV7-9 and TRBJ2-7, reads DTGVSQNPRHKITKRGQNVTFRCDPISEHNRLYWYRQTLGQGPEFLTYFQNEAQLEKSRLLSDRFSAERPKGSFSTLEIQRTEQGDSAMYLCASRRNYEQYFGPGTRLTVT.

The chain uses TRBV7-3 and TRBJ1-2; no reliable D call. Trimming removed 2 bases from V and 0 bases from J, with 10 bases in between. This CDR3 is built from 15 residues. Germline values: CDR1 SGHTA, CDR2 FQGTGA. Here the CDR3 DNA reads TGTGCCAGCAGCTTAGTCCCAGATCCTAACTATGGCTACACCTTC. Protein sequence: CASSLVPDPNYGYTF.

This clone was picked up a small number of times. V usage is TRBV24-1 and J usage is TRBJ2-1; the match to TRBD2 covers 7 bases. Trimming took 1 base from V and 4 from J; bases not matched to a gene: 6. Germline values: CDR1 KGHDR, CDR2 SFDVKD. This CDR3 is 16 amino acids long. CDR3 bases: TGTGCCACCAGTGATTTTTCAGCGGGATCTTACAATGAGCAGTTCTTC. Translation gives CATSDFSAGSYNEQFF.

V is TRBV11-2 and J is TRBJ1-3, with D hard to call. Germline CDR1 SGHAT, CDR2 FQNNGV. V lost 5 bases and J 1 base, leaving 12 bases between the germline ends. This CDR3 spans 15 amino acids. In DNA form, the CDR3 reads TGTGCCAGCAGCCCTAGGGCCCTGTCTGGAAACACCATATATTTT. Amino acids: CASSPRALSGNTIYF.

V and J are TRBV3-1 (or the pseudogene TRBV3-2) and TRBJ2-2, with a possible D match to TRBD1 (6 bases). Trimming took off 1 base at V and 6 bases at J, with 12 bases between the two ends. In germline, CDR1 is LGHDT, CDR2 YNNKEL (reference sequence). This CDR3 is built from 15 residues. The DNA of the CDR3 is TGTGCCAGCAGCCAAGCAGGGGTCACTGCCGGGGAGCTGTTTTTT. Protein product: CASSQAGVTAGELFF.

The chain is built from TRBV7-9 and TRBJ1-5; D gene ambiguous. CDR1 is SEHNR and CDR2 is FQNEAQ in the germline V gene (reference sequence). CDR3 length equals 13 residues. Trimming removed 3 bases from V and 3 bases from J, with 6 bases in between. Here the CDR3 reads CASSFLVNQPQHF. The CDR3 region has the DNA TGTGCCAGCAGCTTCCTTGTCAATCAGCCCCAGCATTTT.

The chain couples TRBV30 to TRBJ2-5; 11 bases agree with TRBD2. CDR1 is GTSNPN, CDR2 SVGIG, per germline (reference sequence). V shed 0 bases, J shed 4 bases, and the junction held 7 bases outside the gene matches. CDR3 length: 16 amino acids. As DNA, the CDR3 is TGTGCCTGGAGTGTACGTAGCGGGGGGGCGCGAGAGACCCAGTACTTC. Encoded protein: CAWSVRSGGARETQYF.

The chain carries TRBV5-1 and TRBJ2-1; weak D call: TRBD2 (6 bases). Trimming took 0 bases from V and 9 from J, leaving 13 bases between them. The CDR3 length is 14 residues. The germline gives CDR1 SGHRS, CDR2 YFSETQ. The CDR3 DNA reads TGCGCCAGCAGCTTGGGCGCAGCCGGGGGTGAGCAGTTCTTC. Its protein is CASSLGAAGGEQFF.

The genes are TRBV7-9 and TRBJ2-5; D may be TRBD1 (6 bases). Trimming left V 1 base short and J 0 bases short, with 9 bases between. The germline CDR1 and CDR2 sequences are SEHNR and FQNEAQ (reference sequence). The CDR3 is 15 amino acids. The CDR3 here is CASSLGGGNQETQYF. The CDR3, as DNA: TGTGCCAGCAGCTTAGGAGGGGGAAACCAAGAGACCCAGTACTTC.

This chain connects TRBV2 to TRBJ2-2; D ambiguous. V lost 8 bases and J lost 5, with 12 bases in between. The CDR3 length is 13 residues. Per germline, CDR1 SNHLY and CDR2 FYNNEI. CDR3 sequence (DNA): TGTGCCAGCCGGTTTTGGGGAACCGGGGAGCTGTTTTTT. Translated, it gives CASRFWGTGELFF.

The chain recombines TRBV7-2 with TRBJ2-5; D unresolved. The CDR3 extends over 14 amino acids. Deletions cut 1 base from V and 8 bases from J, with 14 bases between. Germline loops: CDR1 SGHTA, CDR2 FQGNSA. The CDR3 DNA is TGTGCCAGCAGCTTAGGACCAACCCGGTACACCCAGTACTTC. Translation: CASSLGPTRYTQYF.

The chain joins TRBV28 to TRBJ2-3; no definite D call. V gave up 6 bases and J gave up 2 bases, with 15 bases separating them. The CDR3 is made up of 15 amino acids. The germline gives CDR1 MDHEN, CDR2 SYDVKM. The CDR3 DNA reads TGTGCCAGCAGCTTTGGGCCCTATAACACAGATACGCAGTATTTT. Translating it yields CASSFGPYNTDTQYF.

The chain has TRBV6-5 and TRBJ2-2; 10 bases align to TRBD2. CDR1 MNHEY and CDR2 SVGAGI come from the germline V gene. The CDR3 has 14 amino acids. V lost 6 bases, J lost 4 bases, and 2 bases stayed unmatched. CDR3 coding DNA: TGTGCCAGCAGATTAGCGGGGGGCACCGGGGAGCTGTTTTTT. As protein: CASRLAGGTGELFF.

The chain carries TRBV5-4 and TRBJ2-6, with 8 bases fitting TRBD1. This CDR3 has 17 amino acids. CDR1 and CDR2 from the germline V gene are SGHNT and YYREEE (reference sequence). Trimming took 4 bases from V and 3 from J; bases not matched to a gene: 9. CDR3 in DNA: TGTGCCAGCAGCCTGTGGACAGGGAAAAGTGGGGCCAACGTCCTGACTTTC. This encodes CASSLWTGKSGANVLTF.